The 18 T cell receptor beta chains given below trace back to one sample, sequenced in a study of T cells in Graves' hyperthyroidism and ophthalmopathy. Amplified regions were TCR beta CDR3 sequences from RNA transcripts. An initial round of RT-PCR targeting the TCR CDR3 relied on the HTBI primer set. MiXCR was run by TCRdb on the multiplex PCR reads, yielding one entry per CDR3 protein. The sample lists about 350,000 distinct CDR3 sequences, about 15% occurring once. Sequencing used blood. These receptors all come from a woman aged 25 to 39 with Graves' hyperthyroidism.

The J gene is TRBJ1-2, the V gene TRBV4-3, with D uncertain. V was pared by 4 bases and J by 2 bases, with 8 bases between. The V gene's germline CDR1 is LGHNA and CDR2 YSLEER. The CDR3 contains 13 residues. CDR3 DNA: TGCGCCAGCAGCCCAGTCCGGAACTATGGCTACACCTTC. Translated, it gives CASSPVRNYGYTF.

The table lists this clonotype with many counts. The chain has TRBV28 and TRBJ2-3; the D is unclear. The V end was cut by 3 bases, the J end by 2 bases, with 24 bases between. Looked up from germline, CDR1 is MDHEN and CDR2 is SYDVKM. This CDR3 spans 19 amino acids. CDR3 residues: CASSFGLEVDRGFTDTQYF. The CDR3 bases are TGTGCCAGCAGTTTCGGGCTAGAAGTGGATCGTGGGTTCACAGATACGCAGTATTTT.

At least ten counts were recorded for this clonotype. The V and J genes are TRBV2 and TRBJ1-1; D uncertain. The length of the CDR3 is 13 residues. V lost 7 bases to trimming and J lost 0 bases, with 9 bases between them. Germline CDR1 SNHLY, CDR2 FYNNEI. The CDR3 sequence is CASIENMNTEAFF. CDR3 nucleotides: TGTGCCAGCATTGAGAACATGAACACTGAAGCTTTCTTT.

This clonotype appeared a few times. CDR3 DNA: TGTGCCAGCAGTTCAAACAGGGGCACTGGGGCCAACGTCCTGACTTTC. Protein: CASSSNRGTGANVLTF. The J gene is TRBJ2-6, the V gene TRBV12-3 or TRBV12-4, with TRBD1 identical over 7 bases. This CDR3 is built from 16 residues. Germline trimming cut 4 bases from V and 2 bases from J; bases unmatched to any gene: 5.

This clonotype was detected a few times. The chain joins TRBV6-1 to TRBJ2-1, with D perhaps assigned TRBD1 or TRBD2 (5 bases each). V was trimmed by 5 bases and J by 8 bases, leaving 22 bases between them. The germline V gene encodes CDR1 MNHNS and CDR2 SASEGT. The length of the CDR3 is 16 residues. The CDR3 loop is CASSPELGTIRDEQFF. DNA of the CDR3: TGTGCCAGCAGTCCGGAGCTAGGGACGATCCGAGATGAGCAGTTCTTC.

This clonotype was seen more than once but under ten times. This rearrangement joins TRBV6-1 to TRBJ1-2; D is undetermined. Germline loops: CDR1 MNHNS, CDR2 SASEGT. CDR3 length: 13 residues. V lost 3 bases to trimming and J lost 5 bases, with 10 bases between them. Written as DNA, the CDR3 is TGTGCCAGCAGTGACCCTTGGCTGTATGGCTACACCTTC. Amino acids: CASSDPWLYGYTF.

This clonotype was detected many times. The chain has TRBV7-2 and TRBJ2-7; TRBD1 is a possible D gene (5 bases). Germline lookup yields CDR1 SGHTA and CDR2 FQGNSA. The ends were cut back, 5 bases at V and 0 bases at J, with 8 bases in the middle. The CDR3 contains 13 residues. The CDR3 is CASSTQVSYEQYF. Here the CDR3 DNA reads TGTGCCAGCAGCACACAGGTCTCCTACGAGCAGTACTTC.

The rearrangement joins TRBV7-9 to TRBJ1-2; 8 bases are a match to TRBD1. V gave up 2 bases and J gave up 4 bases; unmatched junction bases: 12. CDR3 length: 17 amino acids. Germline CDR1 is SEHNR and CDR2 is FQNEAQ (reference sequence). The CDR3 loop reads CASSLQTGDRGGYGYTF. As DNA, the CDR3 is TGTGCCAGCAGCTTACAGACCGGTGACAGGGGAGGCTATGGCTACACCTTC.

This clonotype was found many times. The gene calls are TRBV20-1 and TRBJ2-7; D is possibly TRBD2 (6 bases). The ends were cut back, 2 bases at V and 3 bases at J, with 17 bases in the middle. Germline CDR1 and CDR2: DFQATT and SNEGSKA (reference sequence). This CDR3 region has 15 residues. The CDR3 reads CSARQGGGNNYEQYF. The CDR3 bases are TGCAGTGCTAGACAAGGTGGAGGGAATAACTACGAGCAGTACTTC.

This clonotype was found a few times. V gene TRBV19 combines with J gene TRBJ1-5; D gene ambiguous. This CDR3 has 13 residues. The V end lost 1 base, the J end lost 7 bases, and 8 bases lay between the germline ends. Germline CDR1 reads LNHDA; CDR2 reads SQIVND (reference sequence). CDR3 bases: TGTGCCAGTAGTATAGCCAATAGGCAGCCCCAGCATTTT. Its translation: CASSIANRQPQHF.

This clonotype has at least ten counts. The genes are TRBV7-9 and TRBJ1-1, with D perhaps matching TRBD1 (5 bases). The CDR3 covers 16 residues. From germline, CDR1 is SEHNR and CDR2 FQNEAQ (reference sequence). V dropped 6 bases and J dropped 6 bases, with 23 bases sitting between them. The CDR3 DNA is TGTGCCAGCAGTCCTCACCAAGGGACCGAAAATCCTGAAGCTTTCTTT. Residues: CASSPHQGTENPEAFF. The complete variable domain, with remaining parts taken from reference TRBV7-9 and TRBJ1-1, reads DTGVSQNPRHKITKRGQNVTFRCDPISEHNRLYWYRQTLGQGPEFLTYFQNEAQLEKSRLLSDRFSAERPKGSFSTLEIQRTEQGDSAMYLCASSPHQGTENPEAFFGQGTRLTVV.

The chain is built from TRBV7-3 and TRBJ2-1; TRBD2 might be the D (5 bases). CDR1 and CDR2 from the germline V gene are SGHTA and FQGTGA. The CDR3 is made up of 13 amino acids. Trimming took off 5 bases at V and 7 bases at J, with 12 bases between the two ends. The CDR3 loop is CASSPQRGNEQFF. For the CDR3, the DNA is TGTGCCAGCAGCCCCCAAAGAGGGAATGAGCAGTTCTTC.

This clonotype came up many times. The chain combines TRBV9 with TRBJ1-4, with 10 positions matching TRBD1. Trimming cost V 4 bases and J 7 bases; bases outside gene matches: 4. This CDR3 has 14 residues. Germline CDR1 and CDR2: SGDLS and YYNGEE. DNA for the CDR3: TGTGCCAGCAGCAGGGGACAGGGGCGTGAAAAACTGTTTTTT. This encodes CASSRGQGREKLFF.

This sequence joins TRBV3-1 and TRBJ2-7; D is uncertain. Germline CDR1 and CDR2: LGHDT and YNNKEL (reference sequence). With 3 bases removed from V and 2 bases from J, the gap between germline ends came to 14 bases. CDR3 length equals 15 residues. The CDR3 spells CASSQDVGSPYEQYF. CDR3 in DNA: TGTGCCAGCAGCCAGGACGTGGGGTCACCCTACGAGCAGTACTTC.

This clonotype came up many times. The chain couples TRBV7-2 to TRBJ2-1; 14 bases agree with TRBD2. Trimming cost V 5 bases and J 10 bases; bases outside gene matches: 4. Germline-derived CDR1 and CDR2 are SGHTA and FQGNSA. The CDR3 extends over 14 amino acids. The DNA of the CDR3 is TGTGCCAGCAGCAGGACTAGCGGGAGGTGGGAGCAGTTCTTC. It specifies CASSRTSGRWEQFF.

J is TRBJ2-1 and V is TRBV15; D gene ambiguous. The CDR3 totals 16 residues. Germline loops: CDR1 LNHNV, CDR2 YYDKDF (reference sequence). V was pared by 3 bases and J by 4 bases, with 16 bases between. The CDR3 region has the DNA TGTGCCACCAGCAGGACACCTCGAGACGGTTACAATGAGCAGTTCTTC. Amino acids: CATSRTPRDGYNEQFF.

The chain joins TRBV20-1 to TRBJ1-3; the D gene is possibly TRBD1 (6 bases). The germline V and J ends were trimmed by 6 bases and 8 bases, with 11 bases remaining between them. The CDR3 covers 11 residues. The germline V gene encodes CDR1 DFQATT and CDR2 SNEGSKA (reference sequence). CDR3 nucleotides: TGCAGTGCCTCGCCAGGGGACACCATATATTTT. Translating gives CSASPGDTIYF.

J is TRBJ2-3 and V is TRBV7-3, with no clear D. CDR1 and CDR2 (germline): SGHTA, FQGTGA. Trimming stripped 7 bases from V and 4 bases from J, with 12 bases between. This CDR3 spans 13 amino acids. The DNA of the CDR3 is TGTGCCAGCAAGGTAGCAGGCGCAGATACGCAGTATTTT. Its protein is CASKVAGADTQYF.